This T cell receptor (beta chain) was sequenced for a study of CD8 T cells in ankylosing spondylitis. The study, taken as a whole, reports: For ankylosing spondylitis blood, a TCR beta motif of 8 or 9 highly homologous variants appeared characteristic. Disease-linked clones bore a CD8+ phenotype and were relatively rare in peripheral blood.

The CDR3 spans 14 residues. The V end lost 4 bases, the J end lost 4 bases, and 10 bases lay between the germline ends. Germline assignment: CDR1 KGHDR and CDR2 SFDVKD. Quantitative 5'-RACE with molecular barcodes generated TCR beta libraries. TCRdb itself ran the 5' RACE reads through MiXCR, one entry per CDR3 protein. The repertoire includes roughly 670,000 distinct CDR3 sequences, around 20% of them detected once, and about a fifth sits in the top ten. As regards this clonotype: Its antigen is currently unknown.

V is TRBV24-1 and J is TRBJ2-1; D is tentatively TRBD1 or TRBD2 (5 bases each). Material: blood, either unsorted or a sorted T cell fraction (not recorded which). This receptor was identified in a male donor with ankylosing spondylitis. Written as DNA, the CDR3 is TGTGCCACCAGTGACTCGGGACCTTACAATGAGCAGTTCTTC. It codes for CATSDSGPYNEQFF.